This T cell receptor (beta chain) was identified during a study of PD-1 blockade in classical Hodgkin lymphoma. Repertoires were generated with immunoSEQ multiplex PCR, while TCRdb's copy carries only in-frame clones and drops some. Of 90,000 to 100,000 clones listed, 81% are singletons. All patients experienced relapse after autologous stem cell transplantation, and brentuximab vedotin exposure was variable. Best overall response was complete response, partial response or progressive disease in these relapsed/refractory classical Hodgkin lymphoma patients. Study results and caveats: Repertoire differences lack defined causes, possibly disease activity or prior therapy. The baseline diversity of complete responders showed similarity to that of newly diagnosed patients. Newly diagnosed patients reportedly had lower baseline TCR diversity than healthy donors.

V shed 6 bases and J shed 9 bases, with 21 bases lying between them. CDR3 size: 14 residues. The V gene's germline CDR1 is MNHNS and CDR2 SASEGT. As concerns this clone: Its specificity is unknown.

The sample in question was peripheral blood mononuclear cells (PBMCs), obtained before the second cycle of nivolumab. J is TRBJ2-7 and V is TRBV6-1; tentative D call: TRBD2 (6 bases). The sequence was obtained from a human donor with classical Hodgkin lymphoma. CDR3 protein: CASRLGGVEVGQYF. The CDR3 DNA reads as TGTGCCAGCAGACTCGGAGGGGTTGAGGTGGGGCAGTACTTC.